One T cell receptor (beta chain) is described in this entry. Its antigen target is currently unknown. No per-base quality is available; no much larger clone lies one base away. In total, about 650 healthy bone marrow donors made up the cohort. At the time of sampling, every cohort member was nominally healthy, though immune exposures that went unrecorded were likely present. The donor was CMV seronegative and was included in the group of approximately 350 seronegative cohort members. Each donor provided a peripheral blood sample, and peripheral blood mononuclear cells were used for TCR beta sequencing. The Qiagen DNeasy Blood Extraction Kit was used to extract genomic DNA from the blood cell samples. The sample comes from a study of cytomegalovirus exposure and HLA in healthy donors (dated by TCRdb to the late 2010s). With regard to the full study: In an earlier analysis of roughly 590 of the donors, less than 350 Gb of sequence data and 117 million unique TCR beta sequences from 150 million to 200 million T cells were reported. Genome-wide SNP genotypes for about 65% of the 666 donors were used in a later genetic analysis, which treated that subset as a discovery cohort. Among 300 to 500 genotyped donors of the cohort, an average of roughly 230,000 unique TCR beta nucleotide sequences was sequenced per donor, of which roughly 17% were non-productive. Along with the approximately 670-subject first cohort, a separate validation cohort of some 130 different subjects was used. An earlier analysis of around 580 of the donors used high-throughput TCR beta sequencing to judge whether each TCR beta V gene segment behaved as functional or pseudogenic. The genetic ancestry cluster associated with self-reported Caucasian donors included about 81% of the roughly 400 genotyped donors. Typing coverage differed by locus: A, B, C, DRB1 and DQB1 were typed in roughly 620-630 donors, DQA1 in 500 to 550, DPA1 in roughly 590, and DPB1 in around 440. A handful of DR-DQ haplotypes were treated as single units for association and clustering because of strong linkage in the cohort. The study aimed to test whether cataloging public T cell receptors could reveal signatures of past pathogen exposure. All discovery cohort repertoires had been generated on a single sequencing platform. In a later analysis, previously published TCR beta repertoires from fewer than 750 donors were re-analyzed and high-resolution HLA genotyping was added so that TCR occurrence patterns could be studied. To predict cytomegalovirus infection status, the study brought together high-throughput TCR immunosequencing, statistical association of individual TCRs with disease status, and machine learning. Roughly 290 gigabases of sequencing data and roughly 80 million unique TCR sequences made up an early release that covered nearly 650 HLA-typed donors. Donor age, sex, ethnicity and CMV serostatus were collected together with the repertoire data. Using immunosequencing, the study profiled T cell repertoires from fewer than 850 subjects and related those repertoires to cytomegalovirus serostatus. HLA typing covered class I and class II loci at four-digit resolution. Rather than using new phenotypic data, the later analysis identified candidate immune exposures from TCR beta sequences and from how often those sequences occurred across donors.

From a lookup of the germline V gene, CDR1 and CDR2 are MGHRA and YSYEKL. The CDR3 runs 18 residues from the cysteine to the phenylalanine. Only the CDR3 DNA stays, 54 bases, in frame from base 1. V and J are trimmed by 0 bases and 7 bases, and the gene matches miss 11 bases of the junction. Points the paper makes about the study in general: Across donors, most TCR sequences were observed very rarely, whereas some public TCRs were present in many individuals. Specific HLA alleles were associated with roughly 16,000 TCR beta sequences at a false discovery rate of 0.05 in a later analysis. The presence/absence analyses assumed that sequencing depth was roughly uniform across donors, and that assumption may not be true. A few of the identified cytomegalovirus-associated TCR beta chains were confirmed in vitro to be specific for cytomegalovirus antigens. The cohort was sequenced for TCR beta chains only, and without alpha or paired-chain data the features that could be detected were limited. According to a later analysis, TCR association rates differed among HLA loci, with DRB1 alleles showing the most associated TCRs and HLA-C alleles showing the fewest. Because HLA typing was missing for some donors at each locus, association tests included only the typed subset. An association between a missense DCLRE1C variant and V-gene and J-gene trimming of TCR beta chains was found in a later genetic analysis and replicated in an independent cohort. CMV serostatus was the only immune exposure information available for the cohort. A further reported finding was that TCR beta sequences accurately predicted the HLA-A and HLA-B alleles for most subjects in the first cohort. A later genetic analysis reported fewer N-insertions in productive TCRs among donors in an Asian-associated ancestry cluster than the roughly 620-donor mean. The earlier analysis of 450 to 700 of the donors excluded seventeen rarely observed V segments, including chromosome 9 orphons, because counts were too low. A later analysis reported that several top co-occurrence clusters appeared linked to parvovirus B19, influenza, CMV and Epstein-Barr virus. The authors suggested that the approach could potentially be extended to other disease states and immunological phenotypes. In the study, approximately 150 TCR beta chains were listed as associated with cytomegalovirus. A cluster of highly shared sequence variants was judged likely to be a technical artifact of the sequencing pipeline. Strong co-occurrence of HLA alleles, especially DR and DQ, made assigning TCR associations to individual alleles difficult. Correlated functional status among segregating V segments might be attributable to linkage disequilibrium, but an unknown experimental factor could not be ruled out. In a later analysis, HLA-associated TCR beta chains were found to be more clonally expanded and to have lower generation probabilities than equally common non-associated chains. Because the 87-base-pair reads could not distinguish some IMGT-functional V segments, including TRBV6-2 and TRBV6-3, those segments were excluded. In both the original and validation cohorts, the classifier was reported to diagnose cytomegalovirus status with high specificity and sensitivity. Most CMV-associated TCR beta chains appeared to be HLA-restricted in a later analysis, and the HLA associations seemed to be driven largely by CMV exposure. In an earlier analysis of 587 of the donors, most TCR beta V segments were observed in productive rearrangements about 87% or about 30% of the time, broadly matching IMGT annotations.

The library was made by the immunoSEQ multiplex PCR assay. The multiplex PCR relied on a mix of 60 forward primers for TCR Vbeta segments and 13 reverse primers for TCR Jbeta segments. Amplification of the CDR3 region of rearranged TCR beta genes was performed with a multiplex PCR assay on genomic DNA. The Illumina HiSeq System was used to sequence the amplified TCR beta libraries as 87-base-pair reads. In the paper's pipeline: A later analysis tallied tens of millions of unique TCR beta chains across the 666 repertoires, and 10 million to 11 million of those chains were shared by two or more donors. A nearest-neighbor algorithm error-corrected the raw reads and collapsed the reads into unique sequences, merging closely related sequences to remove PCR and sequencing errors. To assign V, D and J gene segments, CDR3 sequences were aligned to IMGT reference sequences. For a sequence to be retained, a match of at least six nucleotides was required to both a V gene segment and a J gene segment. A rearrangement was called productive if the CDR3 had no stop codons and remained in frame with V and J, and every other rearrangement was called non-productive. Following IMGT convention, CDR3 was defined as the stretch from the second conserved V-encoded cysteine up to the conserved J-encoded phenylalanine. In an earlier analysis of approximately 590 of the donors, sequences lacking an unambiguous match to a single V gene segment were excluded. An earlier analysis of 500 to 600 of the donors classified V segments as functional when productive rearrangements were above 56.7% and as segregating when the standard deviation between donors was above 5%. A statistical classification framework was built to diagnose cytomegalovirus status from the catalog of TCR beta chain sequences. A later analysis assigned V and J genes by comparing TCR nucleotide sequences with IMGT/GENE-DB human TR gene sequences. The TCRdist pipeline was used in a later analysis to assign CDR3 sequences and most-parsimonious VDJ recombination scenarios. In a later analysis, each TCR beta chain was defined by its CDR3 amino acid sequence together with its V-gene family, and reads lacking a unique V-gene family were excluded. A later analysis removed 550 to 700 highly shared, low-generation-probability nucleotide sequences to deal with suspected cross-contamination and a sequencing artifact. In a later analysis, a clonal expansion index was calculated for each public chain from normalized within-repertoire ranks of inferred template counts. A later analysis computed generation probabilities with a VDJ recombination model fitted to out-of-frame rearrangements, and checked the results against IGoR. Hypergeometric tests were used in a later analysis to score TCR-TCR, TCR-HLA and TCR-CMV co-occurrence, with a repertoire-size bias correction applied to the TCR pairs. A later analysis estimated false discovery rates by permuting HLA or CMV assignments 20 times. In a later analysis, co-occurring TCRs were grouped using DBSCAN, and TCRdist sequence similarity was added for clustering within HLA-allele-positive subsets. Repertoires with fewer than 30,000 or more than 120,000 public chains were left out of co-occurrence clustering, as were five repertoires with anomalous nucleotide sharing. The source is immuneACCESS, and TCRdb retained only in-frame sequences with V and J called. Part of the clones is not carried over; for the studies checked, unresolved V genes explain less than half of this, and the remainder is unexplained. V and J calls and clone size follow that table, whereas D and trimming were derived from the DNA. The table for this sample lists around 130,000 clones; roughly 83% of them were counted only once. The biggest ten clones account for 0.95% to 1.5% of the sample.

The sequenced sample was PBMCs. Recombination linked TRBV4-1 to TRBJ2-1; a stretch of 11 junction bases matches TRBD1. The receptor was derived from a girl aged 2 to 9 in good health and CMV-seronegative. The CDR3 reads CASSQEIFGTGGSNEQFF. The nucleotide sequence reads TGCGCCAGCAGCCAAGAAATTTTCGGGACAGGGGGTTCAAATGAGCAGTTCTTC.